The 2 T cell receptor beta chains reported below all come from one sample, sequenced in a study of control samples from healthy donors and cancer patients (TCRdb year 2020). Libraries were prepared through the immunoSEQ multiplex PCR assay. Imported from immuneACCESS, the table was reduced by TCRdb to in-frame sequences with V and J called. These copies leave out some clones; in studies compared against another copy, an unresolved V gene accounts for under half, and the cause of the remainder is not known. The sample table lists around 160,000 clones, 80% to 95% of them with a count of one. The top ten clones comprise 5% to 7% of the sample. Sequenced: blood. The origin of the receptors is a man aged 18 to 30 in good health.

The rearrangement links TRBV7-6 to TRBJ1-6, with D perhaps TRBD1 (5 bases). V was trimmed by 5 bases and J by 1 base, leaving 15 bases between them. The CDR3 has 17 residues. Germline V gene sequence: CDR1 SGHVS, CDR2 FNYEAQ. CDR3 sequence (DNA): TGTGCCAGCAGCCCCGCGGTGGGGGGATCCTATAATTCACCCCTCCACTTT. As protein: CASSPAVGGSYNSPLHF.

The chain links TRBV7-9 to TRBJ2-7; D is uncertain. CDR1 is SEHNR, CDR2 FQNEAQ, per germline (reference sequence). Trimming left V 5 bases short and J 1 base short, with 12 bases between. The CDR3 covers 14 residues. In DNA form, the CDR3 reads TGTGCCAGCAGCCCCGGACGGCTGTCCTACGAGCAGTACTTC. It encodes CASSPGRLSYEQYF.